The clone carrying this T cell receptor beta chain was detected only once. Clinical histories supplied by participants themselves formed the basis of cohort assignment. In the original analysis: Amplification of reference gene primers provided the estimated nucleated cell counts. The assay was immunoSEQ multiplex PCR, and TCRdb's table has in-frame clones only and misses some. V, J and clone size reflect that table, while D and trimming were determined from the DNA. The table has about 140,000 clones, about 80% seen once. The CDR3 contains 15 residues. V was trimmed by 5 bases and J by 2 bases, leaving 13 bases between them. Germline CDR1 LNHDA, CDR2 SQIVND (reference sequence). The data were obtained in a study of blood T cell repertoires in COVID-19. Overall study: The origin of the acute and convalescent COVID-19 samples was the United States, Italy and Spain.

Sequencing was done on a sample of PBMCs or T cells enriched from blood (not recorded which). The rearrangement joins TRBV19 to TRBJ1-5, with D unresolved. This TCR was sampled from a woman aged 45-65 years who had recovered from COVID-19. The CDR3 DNA reads as TGTGCCAGTAGTTTGACCCAGGATGGCAATCAGCCCCAGCATTTT. It encodes CASSLTQDGNQPQHF.